Here is one T cell receptor (beta chain) with its context. The entry originates in a study of blood T cell repertoires in COVID-19. Overall study context: Material from acute and convalescent COVID-19 was sourced from the United States, Italy and Spain. PBMCs, B-cell-depleted T cells, or T cells were the source of the cDNA or gDNA that made up the material.

Original analysis: The assay estimated nucleated cells by amplifying reference gene primers. Only in-frame clones appear in the TCRdb table, and some are missing; sequencing was by immunoSEQ multiplex PCR. The D gene and trimming were derived from the DNA, and the V and J assignments and clone size from that table. This table holds roughly 100,000 clones, more than 75% found once. This CDR3 has 15 amino acids. Germline V gene lookup returns CDR1 MGHRA and CDR2 YSYEKL. V lost 1 base and J lost 5; bases outside the gene matches: 4. This chain connects TRBV4-1 to TRBJ1-2, with 10 bases identical to TRBD1. The sequencing input was peripheral blood. The TCR comes from a human donor in a cohort sampled during active COVID-19. The CDR3: CASSQGGQGQYGYTF. The CDR3 region has the DNA TGCGCCAGCAGCCAAGGGGGACAGGGGCAGTATGGCTACACCTTC.